This T cell receptor beta chain comes out of a study of regulatory T cells in long-lasting Graves disease. Study background: Newly diagnosed Graves' patients took antithyroid drugs under 3 months.

Specified time point: newly diagnosed GD, antithyroid drugs for less than 3 months. The authors made the TCR library using RNA they extracted from PBMCs. American Thyroid Association guidelines were used to diagnose Graves' disease. Assembly of TCR beta libraries relied on iRepertoire HTBI primers together with Arm-PCR of CDR3 regions. MiXCR, applied by TCRdb to the multiplex PCR reads, yields one record per CDR3 protein. The sample shows about 200,000 distinct CDR3 sequences, roughly 19% of them seen only once. This CDR3 has 17 amino acids. Germline assignment: CDR1 SGHAT and CDR2 FQNNGV. V lost 0 bases, J lost 0 bases, and 14 bases lay in between. These data also featured in a second study, about T cells in Graves' hyperthyroidism and ophthalmopathy. That work adds: Carried out on the TCR CDR3, a first-round RT-PCR used the HTBI primer set.

The source of this sequence is a woman under 40 with Graves disease. The sample in question was peripheral blood mononuclear cells (PBMCs), obtained at new diagnosis, from a patient treated with antithyroid drugs. The chain has TRBV11-2 and TRBJ1-2, with D tentatively TRBD1 (5 bases). CDR3 DNA: TGTGCCAGCAGCTTAGACTATCAGGGTCGGGCTAACTATGGCTACACCTTC. Translation gives CASSLDYQGRANYGYTF.